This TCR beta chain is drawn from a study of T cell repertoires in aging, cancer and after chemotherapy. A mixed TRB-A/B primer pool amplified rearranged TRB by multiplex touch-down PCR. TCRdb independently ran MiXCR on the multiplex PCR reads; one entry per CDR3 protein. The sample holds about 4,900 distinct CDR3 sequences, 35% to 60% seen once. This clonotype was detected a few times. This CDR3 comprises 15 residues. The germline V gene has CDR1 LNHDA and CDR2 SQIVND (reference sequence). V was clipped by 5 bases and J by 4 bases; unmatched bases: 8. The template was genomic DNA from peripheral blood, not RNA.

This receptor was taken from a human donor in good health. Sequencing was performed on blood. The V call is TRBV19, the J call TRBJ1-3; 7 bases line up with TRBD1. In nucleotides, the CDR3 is TGTGCCAGTAGTCGTCGACAGGGAGAAGGAAACACCATATATTTT. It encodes CASSRRQGEGNTIYF.